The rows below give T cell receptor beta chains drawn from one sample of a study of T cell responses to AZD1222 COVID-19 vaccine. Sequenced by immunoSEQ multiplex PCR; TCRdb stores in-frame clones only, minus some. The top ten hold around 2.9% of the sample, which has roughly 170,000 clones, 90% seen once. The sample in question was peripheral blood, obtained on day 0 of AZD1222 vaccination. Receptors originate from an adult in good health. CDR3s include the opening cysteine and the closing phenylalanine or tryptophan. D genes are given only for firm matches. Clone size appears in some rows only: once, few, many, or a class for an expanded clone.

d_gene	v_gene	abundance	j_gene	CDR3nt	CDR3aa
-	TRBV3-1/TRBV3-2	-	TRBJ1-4	TGTGCCAGCAGCCCCCCGCAGGGGCGGAGTGAAAAACTGTTTTTT	CASSPPQGRSEKLFF
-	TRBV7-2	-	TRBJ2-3	TGTGCCAGCAGCGACAGGAGAAACACAGATACGCAGTATTTT	CASSDRRNTDTQYF
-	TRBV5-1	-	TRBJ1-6	TGCGCCAGCAGCCCGGAGGACAGTTGGAATTCACCCCTCCACTTT	CASSPEDSWNSPLHF
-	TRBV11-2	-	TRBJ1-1	TGTGCCAGCAGCGCAAAGCAGGGGAGGTACACTGAAGCTTTCTTT	CASSAKQGRYTEAFF
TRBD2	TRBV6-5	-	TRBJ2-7	TGTGCCAGCAGTTTGACTAGCGGGGGTCACTACGAGCAGTACTTC	CASSLTSGGHYEQYF
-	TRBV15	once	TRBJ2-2	TGTGCCACCAGCAGAGTGGGGTGGGACGGTGACGGGGAGCTGTTTTTT	CATSRVGWDGDGELFF
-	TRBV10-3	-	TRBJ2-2	TGTGCCATCAGTGTTGGTGCCGAGCTGTTTTTT	CAISVGAELFF
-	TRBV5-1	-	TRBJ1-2	TGCGCCAGCAGCTTGGGGCAGGACGGAGGCTACACCTTC	CASSLGQDGGYTF
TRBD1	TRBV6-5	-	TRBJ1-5	TGTGCCAGCAAACCAGGGGGCGCAAGCAATCAGCCCCAGCATTTT	CASKPGGASNQPQHF
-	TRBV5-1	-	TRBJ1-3	TGCGCCAGCAGCTTGGGGGAGTCTGGAAACACCATATATTTT	CASSLGESGNTIYF
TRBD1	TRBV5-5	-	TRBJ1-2	TGTGCCAGCAGCTTGCCAGGGGGCTATGGCTACACCTTC	CASSLPGGYGYTF
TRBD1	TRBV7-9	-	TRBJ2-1	TGTGCCAGCAGACCCCCCGGGACAGGGAAAGGTCGCGATGAGCAGTTCTTC	CASRPPGTGKGRDEQFF
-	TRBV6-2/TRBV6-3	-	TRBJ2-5	TGTGCCAGCAGTCCCGCGGCGGAGACCCAGTACTTC	CASSPAAETQYF